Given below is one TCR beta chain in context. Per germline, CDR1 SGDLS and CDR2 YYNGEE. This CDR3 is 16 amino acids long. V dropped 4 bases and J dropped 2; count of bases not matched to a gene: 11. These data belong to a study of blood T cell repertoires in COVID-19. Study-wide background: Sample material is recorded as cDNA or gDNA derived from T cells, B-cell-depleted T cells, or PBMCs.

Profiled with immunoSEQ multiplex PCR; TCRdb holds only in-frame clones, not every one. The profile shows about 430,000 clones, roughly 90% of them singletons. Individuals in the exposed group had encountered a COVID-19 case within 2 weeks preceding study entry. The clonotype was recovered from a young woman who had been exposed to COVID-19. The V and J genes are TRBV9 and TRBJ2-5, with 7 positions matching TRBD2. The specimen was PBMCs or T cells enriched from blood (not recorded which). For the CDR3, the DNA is TGTGCCAGCAGCCCTTTCGGGGGGACTAAGCAAGAGACCCAGTACTTC. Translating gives CASSPFGGTKQETQYF.